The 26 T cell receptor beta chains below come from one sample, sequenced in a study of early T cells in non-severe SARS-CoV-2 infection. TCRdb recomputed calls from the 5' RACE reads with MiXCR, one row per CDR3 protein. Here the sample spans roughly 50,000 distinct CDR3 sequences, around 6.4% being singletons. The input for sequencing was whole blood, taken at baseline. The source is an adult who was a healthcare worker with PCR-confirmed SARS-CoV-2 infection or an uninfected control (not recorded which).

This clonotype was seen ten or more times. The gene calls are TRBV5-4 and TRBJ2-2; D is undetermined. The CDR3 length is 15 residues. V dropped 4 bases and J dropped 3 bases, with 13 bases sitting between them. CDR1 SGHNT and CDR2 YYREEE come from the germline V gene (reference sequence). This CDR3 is CASSQGQRDTGELFF. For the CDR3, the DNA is TGTGCCAGCAGCCAAGGGCAACGGGACACCGGGGAGCTGTTTTTT. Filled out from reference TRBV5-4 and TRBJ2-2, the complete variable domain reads ETGVTQSPTHLIKTRGQQVTLRCSSQSGHNTVSWYQQALGQGPQFIFQYYREEENGRGNFPPRFSGLQFPNYSSELNVNALELDDSALYLCASSQGQRDTGELFFGEGSRLTVL.

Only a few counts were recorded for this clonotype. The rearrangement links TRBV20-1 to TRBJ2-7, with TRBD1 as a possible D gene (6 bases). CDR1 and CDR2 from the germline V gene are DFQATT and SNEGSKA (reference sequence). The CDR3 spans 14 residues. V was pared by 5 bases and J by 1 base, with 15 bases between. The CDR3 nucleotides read TGCAGTGCTTCGAACGACAGGCAGTCCTACGAGCAGTACTTC. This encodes CSASNDRQSYEQYF.

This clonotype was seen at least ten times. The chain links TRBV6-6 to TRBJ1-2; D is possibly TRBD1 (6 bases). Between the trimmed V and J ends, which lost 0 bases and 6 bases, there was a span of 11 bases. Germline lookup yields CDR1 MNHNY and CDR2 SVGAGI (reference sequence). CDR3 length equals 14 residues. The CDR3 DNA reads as TGTGCCAGCAGTTACTCAGACAGGCCCAATGGCTACACCTTC. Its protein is CASSYSDRPNGYTF.

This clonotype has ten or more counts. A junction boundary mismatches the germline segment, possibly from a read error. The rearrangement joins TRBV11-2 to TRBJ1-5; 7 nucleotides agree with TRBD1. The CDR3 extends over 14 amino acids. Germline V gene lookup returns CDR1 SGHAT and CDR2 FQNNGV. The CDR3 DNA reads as TGTGCCAGCAGCCTAGACAGGGTGGGTCAGCCCCAGCATTTT. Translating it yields CASSLDRVGQPQHF.

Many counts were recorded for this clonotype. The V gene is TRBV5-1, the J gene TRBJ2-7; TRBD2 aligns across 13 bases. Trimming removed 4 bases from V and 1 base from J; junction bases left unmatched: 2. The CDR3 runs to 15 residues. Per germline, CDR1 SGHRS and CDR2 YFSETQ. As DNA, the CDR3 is TGCGCCAGCAGCGCGGGACTAGCGGGATCCTACGAGCAGTACTTC. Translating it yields CASSAGLAGSYEQYF.

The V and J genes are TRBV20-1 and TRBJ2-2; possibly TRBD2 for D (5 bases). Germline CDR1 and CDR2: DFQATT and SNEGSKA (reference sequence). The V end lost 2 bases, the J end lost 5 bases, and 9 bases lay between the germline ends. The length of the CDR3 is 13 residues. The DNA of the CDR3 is TGCAGTGCTAGAAATAGAGGGACCGGGGAGCTGTTTTTT. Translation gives CSARNRGTGELFF.

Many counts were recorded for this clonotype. This chain's CDR3 is CASSLGAQTQYF. CDR3 sequence (DNA): TGTGCCAGCAGCTTAGGTGCGCAGACCCAGTACTTC. This chain joins TRBV7-2 and TRBJ2-5; D uncertain. The CDR3 contains 12 residues. Trimming cost V 1 base and J 6 bases, with 6 bases left between them. CDR1 and CDR2 (germline): SGHTA, FQGNSA.

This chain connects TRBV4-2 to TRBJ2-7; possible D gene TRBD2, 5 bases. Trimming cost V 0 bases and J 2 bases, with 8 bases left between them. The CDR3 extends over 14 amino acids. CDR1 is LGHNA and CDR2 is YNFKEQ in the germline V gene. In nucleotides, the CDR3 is TGTGCCAGCAGCCAAGAGGGGAGTACCTACGAGCAGTACTTC. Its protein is CASSQEGSTYEQYF.

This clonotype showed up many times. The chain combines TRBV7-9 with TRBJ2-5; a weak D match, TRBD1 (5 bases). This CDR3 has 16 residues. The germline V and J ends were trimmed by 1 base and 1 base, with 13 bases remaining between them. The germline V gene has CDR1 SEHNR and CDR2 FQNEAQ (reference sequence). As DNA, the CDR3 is TGTGCCAGCAGCTTAGGGGCAGGGCGCATCCAAGAGACCCAGTACTTC. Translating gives CASSLGAGRIQETQYF.

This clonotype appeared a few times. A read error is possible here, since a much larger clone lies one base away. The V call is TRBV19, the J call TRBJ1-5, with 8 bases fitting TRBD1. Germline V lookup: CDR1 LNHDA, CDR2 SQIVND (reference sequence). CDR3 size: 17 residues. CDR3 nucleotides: TGTGCCGGTAGTACCTACCCGGACAGGGACGGGAATCAGCCCCAGCATTTT. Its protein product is CAGSTYPDRDGNQPQHF.

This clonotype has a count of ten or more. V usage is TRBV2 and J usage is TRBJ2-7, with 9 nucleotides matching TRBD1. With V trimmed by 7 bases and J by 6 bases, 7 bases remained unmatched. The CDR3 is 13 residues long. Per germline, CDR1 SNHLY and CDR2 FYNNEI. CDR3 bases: TGTGCCAGCACCGAGGGACAGGGACCCGAGCAGTACTTC. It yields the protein CASTEGQGPEQYF.

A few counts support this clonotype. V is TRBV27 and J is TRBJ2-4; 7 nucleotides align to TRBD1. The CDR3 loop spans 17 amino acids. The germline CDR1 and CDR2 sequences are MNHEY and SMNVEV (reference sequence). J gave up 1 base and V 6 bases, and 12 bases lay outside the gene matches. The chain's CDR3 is CASRGTADPGAKNIQYF. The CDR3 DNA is TGTGCCAGCAGAGGGACAGCAGACCCAGGGGCCAAAAACATTCAGTACTTC.

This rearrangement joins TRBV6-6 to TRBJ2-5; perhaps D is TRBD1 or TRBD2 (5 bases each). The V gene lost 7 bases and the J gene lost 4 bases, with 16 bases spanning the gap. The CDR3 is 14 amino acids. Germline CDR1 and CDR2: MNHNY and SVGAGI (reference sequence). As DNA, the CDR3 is TGTGCCAGCACTTGGGGGATTAACCCAGAGACCCAGTACTTC. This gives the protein CASTWGINPETQYF.

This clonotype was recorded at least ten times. The DNA for the CDR3 is TGTGCCAGCAGCCAAGATCTTTTAGCAATCCATACGCAGTATTTT. Protein: CASSQDLLAIHTQYF. This chain links TRBV3-1 with TRBJ2-3; D unresolved. The V end lost 0 bases, the J end lost 7 bases, and 14 bases lay between the germline ends. This CDR3 contains 15 residues. Germline V CDR1 and CDR2: LGHDT, YNNKEL (reference sequence).

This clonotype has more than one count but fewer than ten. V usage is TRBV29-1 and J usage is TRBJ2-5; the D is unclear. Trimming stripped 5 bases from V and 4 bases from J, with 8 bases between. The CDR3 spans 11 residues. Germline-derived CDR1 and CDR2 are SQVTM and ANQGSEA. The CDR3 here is CSVQLGETQYF. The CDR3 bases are TGCAGCGTTCAACTTGGAGAGACCCAGTACTTC.

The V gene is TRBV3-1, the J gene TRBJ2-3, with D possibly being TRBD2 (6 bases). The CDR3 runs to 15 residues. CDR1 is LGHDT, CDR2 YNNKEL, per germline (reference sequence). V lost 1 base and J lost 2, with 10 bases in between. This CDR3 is CASSQAGGNTDTQYF. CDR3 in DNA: TGTGCCAGCAGCCAAGCGGGCGGGAACACAGATACGCAGTATTTT.

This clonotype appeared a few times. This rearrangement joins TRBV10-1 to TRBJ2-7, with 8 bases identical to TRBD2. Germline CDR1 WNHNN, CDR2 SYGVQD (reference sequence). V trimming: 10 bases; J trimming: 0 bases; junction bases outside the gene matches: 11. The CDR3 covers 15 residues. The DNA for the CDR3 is TGCGCCACAAGGGGGTCGCGGGAGGACTCCTACGAGCAGTACTTC. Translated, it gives CATRGSREDSYEQYF.

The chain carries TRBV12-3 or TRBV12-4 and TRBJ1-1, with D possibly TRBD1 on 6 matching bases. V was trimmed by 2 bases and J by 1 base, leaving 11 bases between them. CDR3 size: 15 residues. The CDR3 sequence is CASSLTRTANTEAFF. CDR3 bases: TGTGCCAGCAGTTTAACTAGGACAGCGAACACTGAAGCTTTCTTT.

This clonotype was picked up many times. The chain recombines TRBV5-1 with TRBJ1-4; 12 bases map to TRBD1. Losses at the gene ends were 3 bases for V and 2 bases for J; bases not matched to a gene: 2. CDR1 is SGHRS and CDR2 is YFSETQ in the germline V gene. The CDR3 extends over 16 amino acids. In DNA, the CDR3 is TGCGCCAGCAGCTGGGGACAGGGGGCGACTAATGAAAAACTGTTTTTT. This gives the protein CASSWGQGATNEKLFF.

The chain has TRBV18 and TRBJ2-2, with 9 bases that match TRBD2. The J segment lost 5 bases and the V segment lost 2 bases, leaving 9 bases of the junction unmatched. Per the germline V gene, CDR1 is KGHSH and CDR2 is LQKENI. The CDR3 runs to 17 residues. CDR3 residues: CASSPSSSGSVTGELFF. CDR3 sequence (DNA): TGTGCCAGCTCACCATCGAGTAGCGGGAGTGTAACCGGGGAGCTGTTTTTT.

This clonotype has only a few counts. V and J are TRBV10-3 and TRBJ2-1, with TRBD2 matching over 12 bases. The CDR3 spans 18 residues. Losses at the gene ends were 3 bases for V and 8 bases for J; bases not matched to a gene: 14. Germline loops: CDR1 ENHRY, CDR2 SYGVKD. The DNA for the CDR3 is TGTGCCATCAGTGATCCACAAGGCAAACTAGCGGGAGGATATGAGCAGTTCTTC. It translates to CAISDPQGKLAGGYEQFF.

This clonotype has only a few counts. The DNA of the CDR3 is TGTGCCAGCAGCCACGGGGACAGGGGGTACTACGAGCAGTACTTC. Translated: CASSHGDRGYYEQYF. The chain links TRBV4-2 to TRBJ2-7, with TRBD1 identical over 11 bases. CDR3 size: 15 residues. J gave up 3 bases and V 3 bases, and 4 bases lay outside the gene matches. CDR1 and CDR2 (germline): LGHNA, YNFKEQ.

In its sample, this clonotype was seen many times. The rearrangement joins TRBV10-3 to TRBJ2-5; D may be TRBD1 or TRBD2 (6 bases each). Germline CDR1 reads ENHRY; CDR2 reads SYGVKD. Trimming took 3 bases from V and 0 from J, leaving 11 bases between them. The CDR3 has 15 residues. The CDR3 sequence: CAISDRGGHQETQYF. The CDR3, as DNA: TGTGCCATCAGTGACAGGGGAGGCCACCAAGAGACCCAGTACTTC.

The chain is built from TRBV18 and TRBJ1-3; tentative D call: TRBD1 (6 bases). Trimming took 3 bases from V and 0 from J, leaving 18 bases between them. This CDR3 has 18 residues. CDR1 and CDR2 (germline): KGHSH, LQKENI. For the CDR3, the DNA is TGTGCCAGCTCACCGTTGAAGGGGGGCCTTCACTCTGGAAACACCATATATTTT. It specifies CASSPLKGGLHSGNTIYF. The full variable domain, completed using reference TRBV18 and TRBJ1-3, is NAGVMQNPRHLVRRRGQEARLRCSPMKGHSHVYWYRQLPEEGLKFMVYLQKENIIDESGMPKERFSAEFPKEGPSILRIQQVVRGDSAAYFCASSPLKGGLHSGNTIYFGEGSWLTVV.

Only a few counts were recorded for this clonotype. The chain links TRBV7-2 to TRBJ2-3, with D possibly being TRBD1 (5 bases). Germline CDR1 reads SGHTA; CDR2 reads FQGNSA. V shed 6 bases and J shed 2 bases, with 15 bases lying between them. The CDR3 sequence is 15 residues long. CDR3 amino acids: CASSRAGHNTDTQYF. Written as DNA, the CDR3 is TGTGCCAGCAGTCGAGCAGGGCATAACACAGATACGCAGTATTTT.

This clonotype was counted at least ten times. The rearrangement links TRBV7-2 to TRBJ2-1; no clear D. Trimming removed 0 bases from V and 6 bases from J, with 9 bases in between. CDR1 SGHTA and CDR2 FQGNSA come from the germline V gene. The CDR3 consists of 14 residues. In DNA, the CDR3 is TGTGCCAGCAGCTTAGCATCGACCGTCAATGAGCAGTTCTTC. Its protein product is CASSLASTVNEQFF. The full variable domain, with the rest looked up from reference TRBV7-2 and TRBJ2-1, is GAGVSQSPSNKVTEKGKDVELRCDPISGHTALYWYRQSLGQGLEFLIYFQGNSAPDKSGLPSDRFSAERTGGSVSTLTIQRTQQEDSAVYLCASSLASTVNEQFFGPGTRLTVL.